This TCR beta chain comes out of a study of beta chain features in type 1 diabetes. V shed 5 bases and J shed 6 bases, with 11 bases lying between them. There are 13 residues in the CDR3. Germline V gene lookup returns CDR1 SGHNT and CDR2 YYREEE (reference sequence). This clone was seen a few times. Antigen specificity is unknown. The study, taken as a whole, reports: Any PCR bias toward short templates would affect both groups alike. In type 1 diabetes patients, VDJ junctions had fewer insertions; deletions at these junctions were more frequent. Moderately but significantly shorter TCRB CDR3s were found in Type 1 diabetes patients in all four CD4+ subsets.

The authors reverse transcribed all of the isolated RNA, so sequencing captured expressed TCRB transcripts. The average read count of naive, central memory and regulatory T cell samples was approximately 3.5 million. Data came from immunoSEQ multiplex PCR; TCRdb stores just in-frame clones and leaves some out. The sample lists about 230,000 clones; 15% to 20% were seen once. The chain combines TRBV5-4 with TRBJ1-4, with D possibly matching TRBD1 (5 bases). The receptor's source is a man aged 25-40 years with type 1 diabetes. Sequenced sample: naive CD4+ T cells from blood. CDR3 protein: CASSRQKDEKLFF. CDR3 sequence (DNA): TGTGCCAGCAGTCGACAGAAGGATGAAAAACTGTTTTTT.